The 29 T cell receptor beta chains given below trace back to one sample, sequenced in a study of T cell responses to AZD1222 COVID-19 vaccine. TCRdb's table, derived via immunoSEQ multiplex PCR, lists solely in-frame clones and lacks some. This sample has around 110,000 clones, with around 90% found just once. This specimen consisted of peripheral blood, obtained on day 0 of AZD1222 vaccination. These receptors came from an adult in good health.

The chain joins TRBV2 to TRBJ2-2, with D possibly being TRBD2 (5 bases). In germline, CDR1 is SNHLY, CDR2 FYNNEI. The CDR3 is made up of 15 amino acids. Trimming stripped 6 bases from V and 3 bases from J, with 14 bases between. CDR3 DNA: TGTGCCAGCAGGGGTAGCGTAACTGACACCGGGGAGCTGTTTTTT. It is translated as CASRGSVTDTGELFF.

This clone came up a few times. V and J are TRBV12-3 or TRBV12-4 and TRBJ1-6, with 8 nucleotides matching TRBD1. The CDR3 is 13 residues long. V shed 5 bases and J 14 bases; nucleotides not matched to a gene: 8. CDR3 bases: TGTGCCAGCAGTGCCCAGGGGGCGGAAACCCTCCACTTT. Its translation: CASSAQGAETLHF.

The gene calls are TRBV3-1 (or the pseudogene TRBV3-2) and TRBJ1-2, with 8 bases that match TRBD1. The ends lost 4 bases at V and 2 bases at J; junction bases unmatched: 0. The CDR3 is made up of 13 amino acids. In germline, CDR1 is LGHDT, CDR2 YNNKEL (reference sequence). DNA for the CDR3: TGTGCCAGCAGCCGACAGGGGAACTATGGCTACACCTTC. Protein product: CASSRQGNYGYTF.

This clone was counted a single time. The chain uses TRBV5-1 and TRBJ1-3, with D unresolved. The CDR3 covers 14 residues. Germline CDR1 is SGHRS and CDR2 is YFSETQ. The V and J ends lost 4 bases and 3 bases respectively, with 11 bases between them. The CDR3 nucleotides read TGCGCCAGCAGCCCGACGACTGGTGGAAACACCATATATTTT. It codes for CASSPTTGGNTIYF.

This chain joins TRBV1 and TRBJ1-4; TRBD1 was called by the table and not checked on the DNA. TRBV1 is an annotated pseudogene. The CDR3 runs 16 residues. In DNA, the CDR3 is TGCACCAGCAGCCAAGATCATCCCAGAAGAAATGAAAAACTGTTTTTT. It translates to CTSSQDHPRRNEKLFF.

V and J are TRBV27 and TRBJ2-1; D might be TRBD2 (6 bases). Trimming removed 3 bases at V and 4 bases at J, with 7 bases between. The length of the CDR3 is 13 residues. Germline loops: CDR1 MNHEY, CDR2 SMNVEV (reference sequence). CDR3 in DNA: TGTGCCAGCAGTTTTCGGGGGTACAATGAGCAGTTCTTC. Translated: CASSFRGYNEQFF.

This sequence joins TRBV21-1 and TRBJ2-5. TRBV21-1 is a listed pseudogene. The length of the CDR3 is 19 residues. The CDR3 coding sequence is TGTGCCAGCAGCAAAAGCCCTCGGGGCGGCGAGGGTGTGGGGGAGACCCAGTACTTC. Its translation is CASSKSPRGGEGVGETQYF.

The chain carries TRBV5-1 and TRBJ1-3; D is perhaps TRBD1 (5 bases). The V gene's germline CDR1 is SGHRS and CDR2 YFSETQ. Trimming stripped 4 bases from V and 0 bases from J, with 8 bases between. The CDR3 has 14 amino acids. CDR3 sequence: CASSPTASGNTIYF. Here the CDR3 DNA reads TGCGCCAGCAGCCCGACAGCCTCTGGAAACACCATATATTTT.

The chain combines TRBV5-1 with TRBJ1-2, with D perhaps matching TRBD1 (5 bases). The CDR3 has 16 residues. The V gene lost 0 bases and the J gene lost 3 bases, with 15 bases spanning the gap. Germline CDR1 is SGHRS and CDR2 is YFSETQ. Here the CDR3 DNA reads TGCGCCAGCAGCTTGGTTGGGACCCGGCTGGACTATGGCTACACCTTC. Protein: CASSLVGTRLDYGYTF. The variable domain in full, with the rest retrieved from reference TRBV5-1 and TRBJ1-2, is KAGVTQTPRYLIKTRGQQVTLSCSPISGHRSVSWYQQTPGQGLQFLFEYFSETQRNKGNFPGRFSGRQFSNSRSEMNVSTLELGDSALYLCASSLVGTRLDYGYTFGSGTRLTVV.

V and J are TRBV19 and TRBJ2-7; D not certain. Trimming shortened V by 1 base and J by 0 bases, and 7 bases separated the two germline ends. CDR3 size: 14 residues. Looked up from germline, CDR1 is LNHDA and CDR2 is SQIVND (reference sequence). CDR3 coding DNA: TGTGCCAGTAGTATAGTAGGAAGCTCCTACGAGCAGTACTTC. Protein product: CASSIVGSSYEQYF. The full variable domain, its missing parts supplied by reference TRBV19 and TRBJ2-7, is DGGITQSPKYLFRKEGQNVTLSCEQNLNHDAMYWYRQDPGQGLRLIYYSQIVNDFQKGDIAEGYSVSREKKESFPLTVTSAQKNPTAFYLCASSIVGSSYEQYFGPGTRLTVT.

The chain joins TRBV6-2 or TRBV6-3 to TRBJ1-2, with D perhaps TRBD1 (6 bases). Germline V lookup: CDR1 MNHEY, CDR2 SVGEGT. Trimming pared 4 bases from V and 8 bases from J, leaving 8 bases between. There are 11 residues in the CDR3. Written as DNA, the CDR3 is TGTGCCAGCAGTTCAGGGGACGGCTACACCTTC. Residues: CASSSGDGYTF.

This sequence joins TRBV7-2 and TRBJ2-2; a weak D match, TRBD1 (6 bases). Germline loops: CDR1 SGHTA, CDR2 FQGNSA. The length of the CDR3 is 14 residues. Between the trimmed V and J ends, which lost 3 bases and 5 bases, there was a span of 10 bases. CDR3 in DNA: TGTGCCAGCAGCTTCCAGGGGCGAACCGGGGAGCTGTTTTTT. Residues: CASSFQGRTGELFF.

The chain links TRBV27 to TRBJ1-2, with D possibly matching TRBD1 (5 bases). CDR3 length: 12 amino acids. Between the trimmed V and J ends, which lost 11 bases and 3 bases, there was a span of 13 bases. The germline CDR1 and CDR2 sequences are MNHEY and SMNVEV (reference sequence). CDR3 sequence: CARLRGDYGYTF. CDR3 nucleotide sequence: TGTGCCCGCCTCCGGGGGGACTATGGCTACACCTTC.

Concerning this clone itself: It is unclear where the CDR3 begins or ends on the DNA, so no DNA is shown, and the CDR3 is as TCRdb lists it. CDR3 sequence reads: CASSTSGQGYNSPLHF. J is TRBJ1-6 and V is TRBV28; TRBD1, as called in the table, went unchecked against the DNA. Germline CDR1 reads MDHEN; CDR2 reads SYDVKM. The CDR3 is made up of 16 amino acids, end residues included.

The rearrangement links TRBV7-2 to TRBJ2-7; a weak D match, TRBD1 (7 bases). The CDR3 covers 15 residues. Trimming took off 1 base at V and 7 bases at J, with 17 bases between the two ends. The germline gives CDR1 SGHTA, CDR2 FQGNSA. The CDR3 DNA reads as TGTGCCAGCAGCTTAGTTCGGGAGTCAGGGGGGGAGCAGTACTTC. It is translated as CASSLVRESGGEQYF. Drawing the rest from reference TRBV7-2 and TRBJ2-7, the complete variable domain is GAGVSQSPSNKVTEKGKDVELRCDPISGHTALYWYRQSLGQGLEFLIYFQGNSAPDKSGLPSDRFSAERTGGSVSTLTIQRTQQEDSAVYLCASSLVRESGGEQYFGPGTRLTVT.

This chain links TRBV4-2 with TRBJ1-2, with 11 bases matching TRBD1. V lost 4 bases to trimming and J lost 10 bases; unmatched junction nucleotides: 11. This CDR3 has 15 residues. CDR1 and CDR2 from the germline V gene are LGHNA and YNFKEQ. CDR3 region: CASSPETGTGGDYTF. The CDR3 bases are TGTGCCAGCAGCCCAGAAACCGGGACAGGGGGGGACTACACCTTC.

V and J are TRBV6-1 and TRBJ2-7; 7 bases line up with TRBD1. The CDR3 contains 15 residues. CDR1 MNHNS and CDR2 SASEGT come from the germline V gene. V dropped 3 bases and J dropped 2; count of bases not matched to a gene: 7. The CDR3 loop reads CASSEGQPQPYEQYF. CDR3 DNA sequence: TGTGCCAGCAGTGAGGGACAGCCCCAACCCTACGAGCAGTACTTC.

The chain joins TRBV30 to TRBJ1-2; TRBD1 matches at 9 bases. This CDR3 comprises 13 residues. J lost 7 bases, V lost 2 bases, and 5 bases had no gene match. Germline CDR1 reads GTSNPN; CDR2 reads SVGIG (reference sequence). Here the CDR3 reads CAWSPQGARGYTF. In nucleotides, the CDR3 is TGTGCCTGGAGTCCACAGGGGGCGCGTGGCTACACCTTC.

The CDR3 bases are TGTGCCAGCAGCTTAGGAGGGCAGGGTGAGCAGTTCTTC. It translates to CASSLGGQGEQFF. The gene calls are TRBV7-2 and TRBJ2-1; D may correspond to TRBD1 or TRBD2 (5 bases each). V lost 1 base and J lost 9, with 10 bases in between. Germline V gives CDR1 SGHTA, CDR2 FQGNSA. This CDR3 has 13 amino acids.

This rearrangement joins TRBV2 to TRBJ1-4; possible D gene TRBD1, 5 bases. V was clipped by 4 bases and J by 6 bases, with 15 bases between them. Germline CDR1 is SNHLY and CDR2 is FYNNEI. The CDR3 is made up of 15 amino acids. The CDR3 protein is CASSGRWKGDEKLFF. CDR3 in DNA: TGTGCCAGCAGTGGAAGGTGGAAAGGGGATGAAAAACTGTTTTTT.

This chain joins TRBV3-1 (or the pseudogene TRBV3-2) and TRBJ1-2; TRBD1 aligns across 9 bases. The CDR3 has 14 residues. Trimming removed 3 bases from V and 2 bases from J; junction bases left unmatched: 1. Germline values: CDR1 LGHDT, CDR2 YNNKEL (reference sequence). The CDR3 protein is CASSHGQGNYGYTF. CDR3 bases: TGTGCCAGCAGCCACGGACAGGGGAACTATGGCTACACCTTC.

This clone has only one observation. This chain joins TRBV6-6 and TRBJ2-7; D remains unclear. V lost 4 bases and J lost 0, with 13 bases in between. Germline V gene lookup returns CDR1 MNHNY and CDR2 SVGAGI (reference sequence). The CDR3 length is 15 residues. The CDR3 DNA is TGTGCCAGCAGTTCCCCAACCCTCAGCTCCTACGAGCAGTACTTC. Its protein is CASSSPTLSSYEQYF.

This clone was observed a single time. The CDR3 region is CSVSGGPNYGYTF. Here the CDR3 DNA reads TGCAGCGTCTCAGGGGGACCTAACTATGGCTACACCTTC. The J gene is TRBJ1-2, the V gene TRBV29-1; 7 bases match TRBD1. Germline V gives CDR1 SQVTM, CDR2 ANQGSEA. This CDR3 has 13 residues. V was pared by 6 bases and J by 0 bases, with 4 bases of the junction left unmatched.

The DNA for the CDR3 is TGCAGCGTTGAAGAGCGAAACTATGGCTACACCTTC. It codes for CSVEERNYGYTF. The chain has TRBV29-1 and TRBJ1-2; D gene ambiguous. Trimming took 0 bases from V and 2 from J, leaving 4 bases between them. The CDR3 runs 12 residues. Germline V gives CDR1 SQVTM, CDR2 ANQGSEA.

This clone is a singleton in its sample. The chain has TRBV7-2 and TRBJ1-3, with unresolved D. This CDR3 spans 15 amino acids. V lost 3 bases to trimming and J lost 0 bases, with 9 bases between them. Germline CDR1 SGHTA, CDR2 FQGNSA. CDR3 bases: TGTGCCAGCAGCTTTCATACACCCTCTGGAAACACCATATATTTT. This sequence encodes CASSFHTPSGNTIYF.

The CDR3, as DNA: TGTGCCAGCAGCCTCTCCTCCGGGCAGGGAGTCTACACCTTC. Amino acids: CASSLSSGQGVYTF. The chain joins TRBV3-1 (or the pseudogene TRBV3-2) to TRBJ1-2; a possible D gene is TRBD1 (5 bases). The CDR3 sequence is 14 residues long. Germline CDR1 reads LGHDT; CDR2 reads YNNKEL (reference sequence). V lost 4 bases and J 10 bases, leaving 19 bases between the germline ends.

The count of this clone is one. The gene calls are TRBV28 and TRBJ1-6; perhaps TRBD1 as D (6 bases). Trimming pared 8 bases from V and 7 bases from J, leaving 15 bases between. Germline V CDR1 and CDR2: MDHEN, SYDVKM. The CDR3 runs to 14 residues. In DNA, the CDR3 is TGTGCCAGCCACAGGGCTCTGGGAAATTCACCCCTCCACTTT. This gives the protein CASHRALGNSPLHF.

This rearrangement joins TRBV2 to TRBJ1-3; possible D gene TRBD1, 5 bases. The CDR3 has 15 amino acids. Germline CDR1 SNHLY, CDR2 FYNNEI. Trimming stripped 4 bases from V and 0 bases from J, with 10 bases between. The CDR3 DNA sequence: TGTGCCAGCAGTGTGGAGGGGAGCTCTGGAAACACCATATATTTT. Translating it yields CASSVEGSSGNTIYF.

The chain couples TRBV19 to TRBJ1-1; no clear D. The CDR3 has 13 residues. In germline, CDR1 is LNHDA, CDR2 SQIVND (reference sequence). The V gene lost 3 bases and the J gene lost 1 base, with 6 bases spanning the gap. The CDR3 protein is CASSMWGNTEAFF. The DNA of the CDR3 is TGTGCCAGTAGTATGTGGGGGAACACTGAAGCTTTCTTT.